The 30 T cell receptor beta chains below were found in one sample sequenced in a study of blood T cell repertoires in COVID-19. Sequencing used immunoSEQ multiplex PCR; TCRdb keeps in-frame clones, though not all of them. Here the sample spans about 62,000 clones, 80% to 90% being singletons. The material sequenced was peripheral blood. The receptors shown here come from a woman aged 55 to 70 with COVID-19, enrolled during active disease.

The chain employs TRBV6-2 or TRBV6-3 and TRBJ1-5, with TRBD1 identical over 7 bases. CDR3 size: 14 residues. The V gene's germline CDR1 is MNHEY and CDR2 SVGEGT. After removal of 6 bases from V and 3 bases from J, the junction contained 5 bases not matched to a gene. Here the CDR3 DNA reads TGTGCCAGCAGCAAGGGACAGTTCAATCAGCCCCAGCATTTT. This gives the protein CASSKGQFNQPQHF.

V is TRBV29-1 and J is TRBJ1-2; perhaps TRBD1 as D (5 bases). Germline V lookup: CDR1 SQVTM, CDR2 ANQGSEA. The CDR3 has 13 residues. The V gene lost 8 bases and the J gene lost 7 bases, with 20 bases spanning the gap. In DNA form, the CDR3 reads TGCAGCACTGAACAGGTCCTCGGGAGTGGCTACACCTTC. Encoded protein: CSTEQVLGSGYTF. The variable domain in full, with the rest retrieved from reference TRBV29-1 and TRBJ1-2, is SAVISQKPSRDICQRGTSLTIQCQVDSQVTMMFWYRQQPGQSLTLIATANQGSEATYESGFVIDKFPISRPNLTFSTLTVSNMSPEDSSIYLCSTEQVLGSGYTFGSGTRLTVV.

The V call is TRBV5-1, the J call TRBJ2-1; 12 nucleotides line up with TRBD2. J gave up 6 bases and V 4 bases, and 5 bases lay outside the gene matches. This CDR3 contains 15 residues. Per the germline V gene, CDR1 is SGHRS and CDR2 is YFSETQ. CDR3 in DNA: TGCGCCAGCAGCCTCGGACTAGCGGGAACCAATGAGCAGTTCTTC. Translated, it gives CASSLGLAGTNEQFF.

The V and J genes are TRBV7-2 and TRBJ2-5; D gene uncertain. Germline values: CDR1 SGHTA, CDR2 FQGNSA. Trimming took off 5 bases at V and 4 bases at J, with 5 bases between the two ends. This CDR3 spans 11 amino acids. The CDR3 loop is CASSAGETQYF. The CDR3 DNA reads TGTGCCAGCAGCGCCGGAGAGACCCAGTACTTC.

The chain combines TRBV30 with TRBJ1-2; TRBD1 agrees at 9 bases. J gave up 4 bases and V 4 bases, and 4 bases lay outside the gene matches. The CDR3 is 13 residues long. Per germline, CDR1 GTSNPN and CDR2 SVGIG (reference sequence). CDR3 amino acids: CAWIGTGTYGYTF. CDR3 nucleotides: TGTGCCTGGATCGGGACAGGGACCTATGGCTACACCTTC.

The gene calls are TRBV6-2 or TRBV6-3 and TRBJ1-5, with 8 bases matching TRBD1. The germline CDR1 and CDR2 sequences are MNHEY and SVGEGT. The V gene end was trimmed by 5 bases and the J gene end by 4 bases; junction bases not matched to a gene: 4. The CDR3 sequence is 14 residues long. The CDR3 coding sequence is TGTGCCAGCAGTCGGACAGGGAGTAATCAGCCCCAGCATTTT. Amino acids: CASSRTGSNQPQHF.

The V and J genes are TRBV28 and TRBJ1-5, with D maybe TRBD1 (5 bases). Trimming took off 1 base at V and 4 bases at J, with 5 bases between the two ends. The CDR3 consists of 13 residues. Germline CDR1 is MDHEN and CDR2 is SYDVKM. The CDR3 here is CASSLSGNQPQHF. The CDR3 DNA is TGTGCCAGCAGTTTATCAGGGAATCAGCCCCAGCATTTT.

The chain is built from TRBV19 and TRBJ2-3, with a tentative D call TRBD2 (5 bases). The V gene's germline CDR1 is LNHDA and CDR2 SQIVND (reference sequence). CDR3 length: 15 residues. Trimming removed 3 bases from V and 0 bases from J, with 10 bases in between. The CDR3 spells CASSISGSSTDTQYF. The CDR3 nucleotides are TGTGCCAGTAGTATTAGTGGGAGTAGCACAGATACGCAGTATTTT.

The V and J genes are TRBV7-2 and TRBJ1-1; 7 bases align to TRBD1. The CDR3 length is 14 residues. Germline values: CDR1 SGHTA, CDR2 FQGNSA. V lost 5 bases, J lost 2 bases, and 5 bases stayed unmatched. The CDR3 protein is CASSAGTANTEAFF. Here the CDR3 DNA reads TGTGCCAGCAGCGCCGGGACAGCCAACACTGAAGCTTTCTTT.

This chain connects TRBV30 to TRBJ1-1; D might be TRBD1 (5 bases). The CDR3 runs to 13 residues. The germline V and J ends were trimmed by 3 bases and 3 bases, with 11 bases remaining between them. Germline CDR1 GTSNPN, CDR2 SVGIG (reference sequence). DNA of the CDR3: TGTGCCTGGAGAGGGACTGGCTACACTGAAGCTTTCTTT. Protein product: CAWRGTGYTEAFF.

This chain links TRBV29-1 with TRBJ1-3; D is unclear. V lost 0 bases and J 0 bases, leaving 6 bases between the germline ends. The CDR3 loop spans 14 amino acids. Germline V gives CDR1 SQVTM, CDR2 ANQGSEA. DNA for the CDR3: TGCAGCGTTGAAGACAGGAACTCTGGAAACACCATATATTTT. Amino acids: CSVEDRNSGNTIYF.

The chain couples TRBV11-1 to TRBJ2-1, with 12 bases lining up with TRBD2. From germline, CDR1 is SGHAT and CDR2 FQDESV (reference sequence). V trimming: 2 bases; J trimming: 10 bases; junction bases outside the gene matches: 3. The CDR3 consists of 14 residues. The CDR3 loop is CASSLSSGRVEQFF. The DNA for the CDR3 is TGTGCCAGCAGCTTATCTAGCGGGAGGGTGGAGCAGTTCTTC.

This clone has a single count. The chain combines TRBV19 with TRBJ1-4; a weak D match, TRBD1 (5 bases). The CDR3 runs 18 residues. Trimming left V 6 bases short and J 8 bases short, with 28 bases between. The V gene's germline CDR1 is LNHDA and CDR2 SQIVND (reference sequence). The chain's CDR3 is CASRSTSPGGRGREKLFF. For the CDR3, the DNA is TGTGCCAGTAGGAGTACATCCCCTGGAGGGAGGGGCCGGGAAAAACTGTTTTTT.

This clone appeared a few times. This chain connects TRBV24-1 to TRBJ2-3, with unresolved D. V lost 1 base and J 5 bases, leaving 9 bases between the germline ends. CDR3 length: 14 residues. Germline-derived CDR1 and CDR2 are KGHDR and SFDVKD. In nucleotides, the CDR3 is TGTGCCACCAGTGATTTATCCAGCGTAGATACGCAGTATTTT. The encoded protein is CATSDLSSVDTQYF.

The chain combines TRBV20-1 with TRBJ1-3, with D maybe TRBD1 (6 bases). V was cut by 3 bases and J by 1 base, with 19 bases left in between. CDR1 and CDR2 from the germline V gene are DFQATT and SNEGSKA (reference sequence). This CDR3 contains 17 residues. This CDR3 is CSASLPGHPGSGNTIYF. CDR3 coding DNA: TGCAGTGCTAGTCTTCCGGGACACCCGGGTTCTGGAAACACCATATATTTT.

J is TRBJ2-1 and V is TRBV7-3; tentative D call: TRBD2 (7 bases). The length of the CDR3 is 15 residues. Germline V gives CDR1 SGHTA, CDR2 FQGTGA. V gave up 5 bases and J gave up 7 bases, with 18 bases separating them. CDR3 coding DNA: TGTGCCAGCAGCCCCAGGGGCGGGAGTATAAATGAGCAGTTCTTC. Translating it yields CASSPRGGSINEQFF. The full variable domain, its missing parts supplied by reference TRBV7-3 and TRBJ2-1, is GAGVSQTPSNKVTEKGKYVELRCDPISGHTALYWYRQSLGQGPEFLIYFQGTGAADDSGLPNDRFFAVRPEGSVSTLKIQRTERGDSAVYLCASSPRGGSINEQFFGPGTRLTVL.

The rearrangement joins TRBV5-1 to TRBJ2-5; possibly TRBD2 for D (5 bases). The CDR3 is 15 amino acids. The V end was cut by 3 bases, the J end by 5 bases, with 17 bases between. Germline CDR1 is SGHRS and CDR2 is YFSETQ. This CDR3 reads CASSSPGRRSETQYF. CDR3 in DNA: TGCGCCAGCAGCTCACCGGGAAGGAGGTCGGAGACCCAGTACTTC.

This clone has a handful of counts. CDR3 in amino acids: CASSLASGSVYEQYF. CDR3 DNA sequence: TGTGCCAGCAGTTTAGCTAGCGGGAGCGTCTACGAGCAGTACTTC. This chain links TRBV27 with TRBJ2-7; 10 nucleotides match TRBD2. The V segment lost 2 bases and the J segment 3 bases; nucleotides outside the gene matches: 4. The germline CDR1 and CDR2 sequences are MNHEY and SMNVEV (reference sequence). The CDR3 is made up of 15 amino acids.

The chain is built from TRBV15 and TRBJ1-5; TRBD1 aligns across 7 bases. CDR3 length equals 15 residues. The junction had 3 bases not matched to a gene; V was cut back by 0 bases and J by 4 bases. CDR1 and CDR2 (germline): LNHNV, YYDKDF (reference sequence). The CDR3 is CATSRDQGVNQPQHF. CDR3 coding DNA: TGTGCCACCAGCAGAGACCAGGGGGTTAATCAGCCCCAGCATTTT.

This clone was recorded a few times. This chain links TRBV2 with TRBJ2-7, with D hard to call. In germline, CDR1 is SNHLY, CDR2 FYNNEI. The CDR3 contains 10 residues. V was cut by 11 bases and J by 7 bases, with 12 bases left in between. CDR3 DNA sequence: TGTGCCGGTTCTGAGAGTGAGCAGTACTTC. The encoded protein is CAGSESEQYF.

CDR3 sequence reads: CASSTQRVTEAFF. The CDR3 nucleotides are TGTGCCAGCTCAACACAGAGGGTCACTGAAGCTTTCTTT. The chain is built from TRBV18 and TRBJ1-1, with D unresolved. The germline gives CDR1 KGHSH, CDR2 LQKENI. Trimming shortened V by 5 bases and J by 4 bases, and 11 bases separated the two germline ends. This CDR3 comprises 13 residues.

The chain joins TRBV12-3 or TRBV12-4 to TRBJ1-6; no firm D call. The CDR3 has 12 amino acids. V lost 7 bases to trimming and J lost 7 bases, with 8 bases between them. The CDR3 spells CASTIPNSPLHF. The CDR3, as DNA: TGTGCCAGCACTATTCCCAATTCACCCCTCCACTTT.

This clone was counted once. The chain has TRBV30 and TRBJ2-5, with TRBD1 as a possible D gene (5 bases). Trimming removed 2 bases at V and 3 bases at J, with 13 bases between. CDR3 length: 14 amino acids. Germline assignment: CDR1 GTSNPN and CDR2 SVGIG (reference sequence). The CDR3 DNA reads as TGTGCCTGGAGTTTGCAGGGTCTGGAAGAGACCCAGTACTTC. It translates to CAWSLQGLEETQYF.

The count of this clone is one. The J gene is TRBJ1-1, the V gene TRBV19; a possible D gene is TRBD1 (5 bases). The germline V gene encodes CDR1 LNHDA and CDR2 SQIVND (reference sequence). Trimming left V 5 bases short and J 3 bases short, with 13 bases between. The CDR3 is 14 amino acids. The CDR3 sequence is CASSGGPGDTEAFF. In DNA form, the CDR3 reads TGTGCCAGTAGTGGGGGACCGGGGGACACTGAAGCTTTCTTT.

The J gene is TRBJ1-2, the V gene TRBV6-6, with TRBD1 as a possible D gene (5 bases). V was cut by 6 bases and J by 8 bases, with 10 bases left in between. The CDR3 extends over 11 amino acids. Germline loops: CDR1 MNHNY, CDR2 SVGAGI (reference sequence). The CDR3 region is CASSPRGGYTF. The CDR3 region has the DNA TGTGCCAGCAGCCCCCGGGGGGGCTACACCTTC.

The CDR3 sequence is CSARLGEHQPQHF. Written as DNA, the CDR3 is TGCAGCGCAAGACTAGGGGAGCATCAGCCCCAGCATTTT. The chain couples TRBV29-1 to TRBJ1-5; weak D call: TRBD1 (5 bases). The CDR3 has 13 residues. In germline, CDR1 is SQVTM, CDR2 ANQGSEA. The ends were cut back, 7 bases at V and 5 bases at J, with 15 bases in the middle.

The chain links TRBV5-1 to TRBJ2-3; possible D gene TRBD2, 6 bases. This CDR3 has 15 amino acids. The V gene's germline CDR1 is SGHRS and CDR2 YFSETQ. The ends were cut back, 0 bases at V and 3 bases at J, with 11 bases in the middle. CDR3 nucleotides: TGCGCCAGCAGCTTGGTCTCTAGCGCAACAGATACGCAGTATTTT. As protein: CASSLVSSATDTQYF. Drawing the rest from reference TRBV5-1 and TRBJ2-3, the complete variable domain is KAGVTQTPRYLIKTRGQQVTLSCSPISGHRSVSWYQQTPGQGLQFLFEYFSETQRNKGNFPGRFSGRQFSNSRSEMNVSTLELGDSALYLCASSLVSSATDTQYFGPGTRLTVL.

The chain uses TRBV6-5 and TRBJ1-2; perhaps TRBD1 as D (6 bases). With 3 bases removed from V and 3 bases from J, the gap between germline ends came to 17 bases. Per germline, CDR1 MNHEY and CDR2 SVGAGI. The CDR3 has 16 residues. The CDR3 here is CASSYFVGGGYYGYTF. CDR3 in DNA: TGTGCCAGCAGTTATTTCGTGGGTGGGGGCTACTATGGCTACACCTTC.

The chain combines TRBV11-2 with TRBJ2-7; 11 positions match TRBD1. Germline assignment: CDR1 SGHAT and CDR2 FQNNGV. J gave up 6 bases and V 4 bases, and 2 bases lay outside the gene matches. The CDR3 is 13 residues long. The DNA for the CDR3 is TGTGCCAGCAGCTATGGGACAGGGGGCGAGCAGTACTTC. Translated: CASSYGTGGEQYF.

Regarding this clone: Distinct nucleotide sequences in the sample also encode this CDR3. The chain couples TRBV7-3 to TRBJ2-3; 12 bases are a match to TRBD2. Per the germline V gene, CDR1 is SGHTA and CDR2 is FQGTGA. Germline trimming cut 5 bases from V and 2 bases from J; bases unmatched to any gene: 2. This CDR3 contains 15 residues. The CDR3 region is CASSLAGGSTDTQYF. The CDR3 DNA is TGTGCCAGCAGCCTAGCGGGGGGGTCCACAGATACGCAGTATTTT. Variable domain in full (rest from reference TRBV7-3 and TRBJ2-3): GAGVSQTPSNKVTEKGKYVELRCDPISGHTALYWYRQSLGQGPEFLIYFQGTGAADDSGLPNDRFFAVRPEGSVSTLKIQRTERGDSAVYLCASSLAGGSTDTQYFGPGTRLTVL.